This T cell receptor (beta chain) is drawn from a study of T cells after yellow fever vaccination. General study results and limits: Clones from primary vaccination mostly reappeared after the booster (roughly 95% CD4, roughly 87% CD8). Researchers cautioned that FACS-sorted repertoires could harbor abundant clonotypes contaminating from the bulk population.

The study made its TCR cDNA through 5'RACE template switching. That step introduced a universal primer site along with UMIs. TCRdb fed the 5' RACE reads into MiXCR, producing one record per CDR3 protein. In the table there are roughly 70,000 distinct CDR3 sequences, approximately 7.5% of which are singletons. This clonotype showed up just a few times. What it binds is not known. Trimming stripped 4 bases from V and 10 bases from J, with 11 bases between. CDR3 size: 12 residues. Germline V gives CDR1 MNHEY, CDR2 SVGEGT. The gene calls are TRBV6-2 or TRBV6-3 and TRBJ2-1, with D hard to call. The material sequenced was CD8+ T cells sorted from PBMCs, taken on the day of the yellow fever booster vaccination. The receptor's source is a man aged 25 to 45 who received the YFV17D yellow fever vaccine. The CDR3 DNA sequence: TGTGCCAGCAGTTCCTTTTCCGAAGAGCAGTTCTTC. Protein: CASSSFSEEQFF.